The 8 T cell receptor beta chains below come from one sample, sequenced in a study of T cell responses to AZD1222 COVID-19 vaccine. Clones were read by immunoSEQ multiplex PCR, and TCRdb kept only the in-frame ones, dropping some. The repertoire holds about 180,000 clones, with about 90% as singletons. The sequencing used peripheral blood, collected on day 0 of AZD1222 vaccination. The receptors shown here come from an adult in good health.

CDR3 nucleotide sequence: TGCAGCGTTCAGGTGGACGAGGGCGAGCAGTACTTC. Translated: CSVQVDEGEQYF. The V call is TRBV29-1, the J call TRBJ2-7; D is perhaps TRBD2 (5 bases). V was cut by 5 bases and J by 6 bases, with 14 bases left in between. There are 12 residues in the CDR3. Germline V gives CDR1 SQVTM, CDR2 ANQGSEA.

The genes are TRBV6-2 or TRBV6-3 and TRBJ2-1; TRBD2 agrees at 12 bases. The CDR3 runs to 16 residues. After removal of 5 bases from V and 8 bases from J, the junction contained 10 bases not matched to a gene. The germline CDR1 and CDR2 sequences are MNHEY and SVGEGT. CDR3 sequence: CASSPTSGGPKDEQFF. The CDR3 nucleotides read TGTGCCAGCAGTCCCACTAGCGGGGGGCCAAAAGATGAGCAGTTCTTC.

The rearrangement links TRBV5-8 to TRBJ1-2; 7 bases line up with TRBD1. The CDR3 consists of 15 residues. J lost 6 bases, V lost 4 bases, and 12 bases had no gene match. Germline-derived CDR1 and CDR2 are SGHTS and YDEGEE. The CDR3 sequence is CASSPRDRELDGYTF. The CDR3, as DNA: TGTGCCAGCAGCCCGCGAGACAGGGAATTAGATGGCTACACCTTC. Complete variable domain (other parts from reference TRBV5-8 and TRBJ1-2): EAGVTQSPTHLIKTRGQQATLRCSPISGHTSVYWYQQALGLGLQFLLWYDEGEERNRGNFPPRFSGRQFPNYSSELNVNALELEDSALYLCASSPRDRELDGYTFGSGTRLTVV.

V gene TRBV5-1 combines with J gene TRBJ2-3, with 8 bases identical to TRBD2. This CDR3 has 16 residues. V lost 0 bases and J lost 2; bases outside the gene matches: 5. Germline V gene lookup returns CDR1 SGHRS and CDR2 YFSETQ. CDR3 coding DNA: TGCGCCAGCAGCTTGGGCGCGGGGGGCTCCACAGATACGCAGTATTTT. This gives the protein CASSLGAGGSTDTQYF.

The chain links TRBV10-3 to TRBJ2-5, with 8 nucleotides matching TRBD2. The V and J ends lost 5 bases and 3 bases, in that order; junction bases with no gene match: 5. The CDR3 is 14 residues long. Germline V gene data show CDR1 as ENHRY and CDR2 as SYGVKD. CDR3 residues: CAISSGTREETQYF. In DNA form, the CDR3 reads TGTGCCATCAGTTCCGGGACTAGAGAAGAGACCCAGTACTTC.

Concerning this clone itself: At the DNA level, this CDR3 is encoded by other sequences in the same sample as well. The chain links TRBV19 to TRBJ1-4; TRBD1 matches 8 bases. The CDR3 covers 14 residues. V lost 4 bases to trimming and J lost 4 bases; unmatched junction nucleotides: 2. CDR1 and CDR2 from the germline V gene are LNHDA and SQIVND (reference sequence). CDR3 amino acids: CASSRQGSNEKLFF. The CDR3 DNA reads TGTGCCAGTAGTAGACAGGGGAGTAATGAAAAACTGTTTTTT. The full variable domain, completed using reference TRBV19 and TRBJ1-4, is DGGITQSPKYLFRKEGQNVTLSCEQNLNHDAMYWYRQDPGQGLRLIYYSQIVNDFQKGDIAEGYSVSREKKESFPLTVTSAQKNPTAFYLCASSRQGSNEKLFFGSGTQLSVL.

The chain employs TRBV19 and TRBJ2-1, with D perhaps assigned TRBD1 or TRBD2 (5 bases each). The length of the CDR3 is 12 residues. CDR1 LNHDA and CDR2 SQIVND come from the germline V gene (reference sequence). V was pared by 7 bases and J by 7 bases, with 11 bases between. The CDR3 here is CASTSGANEQFF. In nucleotides, the CDR3 is TGTGCCAGTACCTCCGGGGCGAATGAGCAGTTCTTC. The full variable domain, with the rest looked up from reference TRBV19 and TRBJ2-1, is DGGITQSPKYLFRKEGQNVTLSCEQNLNHDAMYWYRQDPGQGLRLIYYSQIVNDFQKGDIAEGYSVSREKKESFPLTVTSAQKNPTAFYLCASTSGANEQFFGPGTRLTVL.

The chain employs TRBV2 and TRBJ2-7; perhaps TRBD1 as D (5 bases). CDR3 length: 15 amino acids. The germline CDR1 and CDR2 sequences are SNHLY and FYNNEI. Trimming left V 1 base short and J 4 bases short, with 14 bases between. CDR3 sequence (DNA): TGTGCCAGCAGTGAAGACAGGCCGCTTTTTTACGAGCAGTACTTC. It specifies CASSEDRPLFYEQYF.